This T cell receptor beta chain was found in a study of blood T cell repertoires in COVID-19. Study as a whole: Sources were T cells, B-cell-depleted T cells, or PBMCs; the material itself was cDNA or gDNA.

In the authors' workflow: Amplification of reference gene primers was used by the study to estimate nucleated cell counts. Profiling relied on immunoSEQ multiplex PCR, and the TCRdb table lists in-frame clones only, not all of them. V and J calls and clone size are copied from that table; D and trimming were computed from the DNA. The data hold around 15,000 clones, with about 93% observed a single time. The CDR3 has 13 residues. CDR1 is SGHTA and CDR2 is FQGNSA in the germline V gene. Germline trimming cut 5 bases from V and 5 bases from J; bases unmatched to any gene: 5. This clone has a single count.

The sequenced sample consisted of peripheral blood. The receptor was isolated from a man aged 60-69 years with active COVID-19. The J gene is TRBJ1-2, the V gene TRBV7-2, with TRBD1 identical over 7 bases. The CDR3 protein is CASSARQGYGYTF. The CDR3 nucleotides read TGTGCCAGCAGCGCAAGACAGGGTTATGGCTACACCTTC.